The 28 T cell receptor beta chains below all came from one sample that was sequenced in a study of T-cell reconstitution after alpha-beta-depleted transplantation in children. As it was prepared, the TCRbeta library received unique molecular identifiers. One entry per CDR3 protein results from TCRdb running MiXCR on the PCR reads. Among hundreds of thousands of distinct CDR3 sequences listed, 10% to 15% were seen once. The sample was PBMCs, mostly from graft donor cells, taken 360 days after TCRalphabeta/CD19-depleted stem cell transplant. Source of these receptors: a male patient between 10 and 17 years old who had a stem cell transplant for acute myeloid leukemia, so the T cells may come from the graft donor.

DNA for the CDR3: TGCAGTGCAACAGTTTTTACCTCCTACAATGAGCAGTTCTTC. Protein sequence: CSATVFTSYNEQFF. This chain uses TRBV20-1 with TRBJ2-1; D is unclear. The ends were cut back, 6 bases at V and 0 bases at J, with 12 bases in the middle. CDR1 is DFQATT and CDR2 is SNEGSKA in the germline V gene (reference sequence). CDR3 length equals 14 residues.

This chain connects TRBV7-2 to TRBJ2-3, with a tentative D call TRBD2 (6 bases). Trimming cost V 4 bases and J 1 base, with 12 bases left between them. The CDR3 spans 15 residues. The germline V gene has CDR1 SGHTA and CDR2 FQGNSA. The CDR3 protein is CASSSRRAGTDTQYF. The CDR3, as DNA: TGTGCCAGCAGCTCGAGGAGGGCGGGCACAGATACGCAGTATTTT.

This clonotype came up many times. This chain uses TRBV7-3 with TRBJ2-1, with TRBD2 matching over 7 bases. J lost 6 bases, V lost 2 bases, and 7 bases had no gene match. The CDR3 has 15 amino acids. CDR1 and CDR2 (germline): SGHTA, FQGTGA. The CDR3 region has the DNA TGTGCCAGCAGCTTAGCGGGAGTACTTCCCAATGAGCAGTTCTTC. Amino acid sequence: CASSLAGVLPNEQFF. The full variable domain, completed using reference TRBV7-3 and TRBJ2-1, is GAGVSQTPSNKVTEKGKYVELRCDPISGHTALYWYRQSLGQGPEFLIYFQGTGAADDSGLPNDRFFAVRPEGSVSTLKIQRTERGDSAVYLCASSLAGVLPNEQFFGPGTRLTVL.

The chain has TRBV12-3 or TRBV12-4 and TRBJ2-3, with 10 bases fitting TRBD2. Trimming took 3 bases from V and 6 from J; bases not matched to a gene: 9. The length of the CDR3 is 16 residues. The CDR3 DNA is TGTGCCAGCAGTTTCCTAGCGGGAGTCTTAGTGGATACGCAGTATTTT. Residues: CASSFLAGVLVDTQYF.

The chain couples TRBV7-2 to TRBJ1-6; no firm D call. This CDR3 has 16 residues. The germline V gene encodes CDR1 SGHTA and CDR2 FQGNSA. Trimming removed 2 bases at V and 0 bases at J, with 8 bases between. For the CDR3, the DNA is TGTGCCAGCAGCTTATGGATGAGCTCCTATAATTCACCCCTCCACTTT. Its protein is CASSLWMSSYNSPLHF.

The CDR3 DNA is TGCGCCAGCAGCTTGGATATAGCGGGAGGCCTCACAGATACGCAGTATTTT. Translating it yields CASSLDIAGGLTDTQYF. V is TRBV5-1 and J is TRBJ2-3; TRBD2 agrees at 10 bases. The CDR3 contains 17 residues. Germline CDR1 SGHRS, CDR2 YFSETQ. The trim removed 0 bases at V and 2 bases at J, leaving 6 bases unmatched.

The chain links TRBV20-1 to TRBJ2-2; possibly TRBD2 for D (6 bases). From germline, CDR1 is DFQATT and CDR2 SNEGSKA (reference sequence). The ends were cut back, 3 bases at V and 3 bases at J, with 17 bases in the middle. There are 16 residues in the CDR3. Here the CDR3 reads CSARVRGWYDTGELFF. The CDR3 nucleotides are TGCAGTGCTAGGGTCCGGGGGTGGTACGACACCGGGGAGCTGTTTTTT.

This clonotype was seen more than once but under ten times. This chain joins TRBV18 and TRBJ2-7; 11 bases are a match to TRBD2. CDR3 length: 17 amino acids. From germline, CDR1 is KGHSH and CDR2 LQKENI. V lost 2 bases and J lost 0; bases outside the gene matches: 6. The CDR3 DNA reads TGTGCCAGCTCACCATCGGTAGCGGGGGGGTACTCCTACGAGCAGTACTTC. Protein product: CASSPSVAGGYSYEQYF.

In its sample, this clonotype was seen a few times. V gene TRBV12-3 or TRBV12-4 combines with J gene TRBJ1-5, with D possibly being TRBD1 (5 bases). The CDR3 spans 15 residues. V lost 7 bases, J lost 9 bases, and 22 bases lay in between. The chain's CDR3 is CASTNWDAPNGPQHF. Here the CDR3 DNA reads TGTGCCAGCACCAATTGGGACGCGCCCAATGGGCCCCAGCATTTT.

This clonotype was counted only a few times. The chain is built from TRBV28 and TRBJ2-1, with 8 bases lining up with TRBD2. The V and J ends lost 6 bases and 2 bases, in that order; junction bases with no gene match: 9. The CDR3 is made up of 16 amino acids. Germline V gene sequence: CDR1 MDHEN, CDR2 SYDVKM. The CDR3 is CASRLRTSKAYNEQFF. CDR3 coding DNA: TGTGCCAGCAGACTTCGGACTAGCAAAGCCTACAATGAGCAGTTCTTC.

The chain couples TRBV7-2 to TRBJ2-4, with D perhaps TRBD2 (5 bases). The V gene's germline CDR1 is SGHTA and CDR2 FQGNSA. Trimming took 5 bases from V and 8 from J, leaving 7 bases between them. The CDR3 contains 11 residues. The CDR3 bases are TGTGCCAGCAGCCTGAGGGACATTCAGTACTTC. This translates into CASSLRDIQYF. The full variable domain, rest sourced from reference TRBV7-2 and TRBJ2-4, is GAGVSQSPSNKVTEKGKDVELRCDPISGHTALYWYRQSLGQGLEFLIYFQGNSAPDKSGLPSDRFSAERTGGSVSTLTIQRTQQEDSAVYLCASSLRDIQYFGAGTRLSVL.

This clonotype was detected only a few times. The V gene is TRBV9, the J gene TRBJ1-5; TRBD1 is a possible D gene (6 bases). Germline V gives CDR1 SGDLS, CDR2 YYNGEE. The CDR3 covers 15 residues. Deletions cut 3 bases from V and 4 bases from J, with 14 bases between. CDR3 loop: CASSDEGTGNQPQHF. The DNA of the CDR3 is TGTGCCAGCAGCGACGAGGGCACAGGGAATCAGCCCCAGCATTTT.

The DNA of the CDR3 is TGTGCCAGCAGCTACGGCCTATGGCGGGAGGTCTCAGATACGCAGTATTTT. It specifies CASSYGLWREVSDTQYF. This chain joins TRBV7-2 and TRBJ2-3; 8 bases line up with TRBD2. The CDR3 is 17 residues long. With V trimmed by 4 bases and J by 4 bases, 13 bases remained unmatched. Germline-derived CDR1 and CDR2 are SGHTA and FQGNSA.

The chain joins TRBV28 to TRBJ1-2, with 7 bases that match TRBD1. Trimming removed 10 bases from V and 4 bases from J; junction bases left unmatched: 6. The CDR3 covers 12 residues. Germline V gene lookup returns CDR1 MDHEN and CDR2 SYDVKM. The CDR3 is CATSQGPYGYTF. CDR3 in DNA: TGTGCCACCTCACAGGGGCCCTATGGCTACACCTTC.

This clonotype was observed a few times. The chain combines TRBV7-2 with TRBJ2-2; D unclear. The CDR3 runs to 14 residues. Germline V gives CDR1 SGHTA, CDR2 FQGNSA. V was clipped by 1 base and J by 5 bases, with 8 bases between them. The DNA for the CDR3 is TGTGCCAGCAGCTTAGACCCCCCAACCGGGGAGCTGTTTTTT. This sequence encodes CASSLDPPTGELFF.

This clonotype appeared many times. This chain links TRBV12-3 or TRBV12-4 with TRBJ2-7; D is possibly TRBD1 (5 bases). The CDR3 contains 14 residues. Trimming cost V 7 bases and J 0 bases, with 13 bases left between them. CDR3: CASTSGMGSYEQYF. The DNA of the CDR3 is TGTGCCAGCACCTCAGGGATGGGCTCCTACGAGCAGTACTTC.

This clonotype appeared many times. This rearrangement joins TRBV29-1 to TRBJ2-1, with TRBD1 matching over 7 bases. The CDR3 runs 14 residues. Germline trimming cut 2 bases from V and 8 bases from J; bases unmatched to any gene: 9. From germline, CDR1 is SQVTM and CDR2 ANQGSEA. DNA of the CDR3: TGCAGCGTTGAATTAGGGGGCTTGAGAGATGAGCAGTTCTTC. This translates into CSVELGGLRDEQFF.

Here the CDR3 reads CSARAADRSDYEQYF. The CDR3 DNA reads as TGCAGTGCTAGAGCCGCGGACCGGAGTGACTACGAGCAGTACTTC. This chain uses TRBV20-1 with TRBJ2-7; D not resolved. The CDR3 has 15 residues. Germline assignment: CDR1 DFQATT and CDR2 SNEGSKA (reference sequence). V lost 1 base and J 3 bases, leaving 16 bases between the germline ends.

This clonotype has ten or more counts. The V call is TRBV28, the J call TRBJ2-7, with 7 bases matching TRBD2. CDR1 is MDHEN and CDR2 is SYDVKM in the germline V gene. CDR3 size: 15 residues. Unmatched junction bases numbered 4, after V lost 2 bases and J lost 0 bases. Here the CDR3 DNA reads TGTGCCAGCAGTTTACCGGCGGGAGCCTCCTACGAGCAGTACTTC. This encodes CASSLPAGASYEQYF. The full variable domain, rest sourced from reference TRBV28 and TRBJ2-7, is DVKVTQSSRYLVKRTGEKVFLECVQDMDHENMFWYRQDPGLGLRLIYFSYDVKMKEKGDIPEGYSVSREKKERFSLILESASTNQTSMYLCASSLPAGASYEQYFGPGTRLTVT.

At least ten counts were recorded for this clonotype. CDR3: CASSLARGLFQFQETQYF. CDR3 nucleotide sequence: TGTGCCAGCAGCTTAGCGCGAGGACTATTTCAGTTCCAAGAGACCCAGTACTTC. The chain has TRBV11-1 and TRBJ2-5, with D maybe TRBD2 (6 bases). Between the trimmed V and J ends, which lost 0 bases and 1 base, there was a span of 18 bases. CDR3 length: 18 residues. From germline, CDR1 is SGHAT and CDR2 FQDESV (reference sequence).

The chain uses TRBV28 and TRBJ2-1; TRBD2 is a possible D gene (6 bases). The germline CDR1 and CDR2 sequences are MDHEN and SYDVKM. V was cut by 3 bases and J by 9 bases, with 9 bases left in between. This CDR3 is built from 12 residues. As DNA, the CDR3 is TGTGCCAGCAGTTTTTGGGGAGGTGAGCAGTTCTTC. Encoded protein: CASSFWGGEQFF.

The chain employs TRBV7-6 and TRBJ1-2, with a possible D match to TRBD1 (6 bases). This CDR3 is 14 amino acids long. Per the germline V gene, CDR1 is SGHVS and CDR2 is FNYEAQ. V dropped 3 bases and J dropped 5 bases, with 13 bases sitting between them. CDR3 bases: TGTGCCAGCAGCTTTTGGACAGAGATTTATGGCTACACCTTC. Its translation is CASSFWTEIYGYTF.

This clonotype was detected many times. This chain links TRBV28 with TRBJ1-6, with D unclear. CDR3 length: 15 amino acids. V was pared by 2 bases and J by 7 bases, with 12 bases between. The V gene's germline CDR1 is MDHEN and CDR2 SYDVKM. DNA of the CDR3: TGTGCCAGCAGTTTAATCGCGGCTGTCAATTCACCCCTCCACTTT. It translates to CASSLIAAVNSPLHF.

This rearrangement joins TRBV7-2 to TRBJ2-1; 10 positions agree with TRBD2. This CDR3 region has 15 residues. The germline CDR1 and CDR2 sequences are SGHTA and FQGNSA. The V gene end was trimmed by 0 bases and the J gene end by 7 bases; junction bases not matched to a gene: 3. The CDR3 protein is CASSLASGGGNEQFF. The CDR3, as DNA: TGTGCCAGCAGCTTAGCCAGCGGGGGGGGGAATGAGCAGTTCTTC.

This clonotype was recorded many times. The chain links TRBV29-1 to TRBJ1-2, with 9 nucleotides matching TRBD1. CDR3 length: 12 residues. Germline-derived CDR1 and CDR2 are SQVTM and ANQGSEA. V shed 4 bases and J 5 bases; nucleotides not matched to a gene: 2. CDR3 bases: TGCAGCGTTGCTGGGACAGGGTATGGCTACACCTTC. It is translated as CSVAGTGYGYTF. The full variable domain, completed using reference TRBV29-1 and TRBJ1-2, is SAVISQKPSRDICQRGTSLTIQCQVDSQVTMMFWYRQQPGQSLTLIATANQGSEATYESGFVIDKFPISRPNLTFSTLTVSNMSPEDSSIYLCSVAGTGYGYTFGSGTRLTVV.

This clonotype was observed a few times. CDR3 nucleotides: TGCAGTGCTCGGCGACTAGTTAGCTACGAGCAGTACTTC. Protein product: CSARRLVSYEQYF. This rearrangement joins TRBV20-1 to TRBJ2-7; TRBD2 might be the D (6 bases). Per germline, CDR1 DFQATT and CDR2 SNEGSKA (reference sequence). The CDR3 covers 13 residues. V lost 5 bases to trimming and J lost 3 bases, with 14 bases between them.

This clonotype was recorded a few times. The V gene is TRBV7-2, the J gene TRBJ2-3, with D uncertain. The CDR3 is 14 residues long. Trimming cost V 2 bases and J 1 base, with 7 bases left between them. The germline gives CDR1 SGHTA, CDR2 FQGNSA. CDR3 sequence reads: CASSLFSGTDTQYF. Written as DNA, the CDR3 is TGTGCCAGCAGCTTATTTTCGGGCACAGATACGCAGTATTTT.

This clonotype occurred a few times. V is TRBV12-5 and J is TRBJ2-7; 10 bases are a match to TRBD1. Trimming removed 7 bases from V and 5 bases from J; junction bases left unmatched: 8. CDR1 and CDR2 from the germline V gene are LGHNT and FRNRAP. The CDR3 contains 14 residues. The CDR3 DNA reads as TGTGCTAGTGTCCCCGGACAGGGGGACGACGAGCAGTACTTC. This gives the protein CASVPGQGDDEQYF.